Described below is a single T cell receptor beta chain sequence and its context. The data were obtained in a study of blood T cell repertoires in COVID-19. Study-wide context: PBMCs, B-cell-depleted T cells, or T cells provided the cDNA or gDNA that made up the material.

As originally analysed: For nucleated cells, counts were estimated from reference gene primer amplification. TCRdb's copy holds only in-frame clones and misses some; the assay was immunoSEQ multiplex PCR. V and J calls and clone size are as listed in that table; D and trimming were resolved from the DNA. In the table there are 70,000 to 95,000 clones, 80% to 90% of which are singletons. This CDR3 region has 13 residues. Germline V gene sequence: CDR1 GTSNPN, CDR2 SVGIG (reference sequence). V gave up 0 bases and J gave up 3 bases, with 8 bases separating them. Sequenced input: peripheral blood. This receptor was identified in a woman between 70 and 85 years old with acute or convalescent COVID-19. This chain joins TRBV30 and TRBJ1-1; D not resolved. The CDR3 nucleotides are TGTGCCTGGAGTGTATCCCAGGACACTGAAGCTTTCTTT. It is translated as CAWSVSQDTEAFF.